The subject of this entry is one TCR beta chain. This sample stems from a study of shared clonotypes between healthy human individuals. Measured with immunoSEQ multiplex PCR; TCRdb has only the in-frame clones, and not every one. The repertoire has roughly 170,000 clones, approximately 62% of them found once; the top ten carry 10%. Memory CD4+ cells were the fraction left after CD45RA+ naive selection. The CDR3 is 14 amino acids. The V gene end was trimmed by 6 bases and the J gene end by 1 base; junction bases not matched to a gene: 5. The germline V gene encodes CDR1 MNHNS and CDR2 SASEGT. The receptor was derived from a man younger than 45 in good health. Sequencing input: memory CD4+ T cells sorted from blood. The subset is: CD45RA-negative fraction. The chain couples TRBV6-1 to TRBJ1-1; 7 positions match TRBD1. CDR3 DNA: TGTGCCAGCAGGCCCGGGACAGCGAACACTGAAGCTTTCTTT. Protein: CASRPGTANTEAFF.